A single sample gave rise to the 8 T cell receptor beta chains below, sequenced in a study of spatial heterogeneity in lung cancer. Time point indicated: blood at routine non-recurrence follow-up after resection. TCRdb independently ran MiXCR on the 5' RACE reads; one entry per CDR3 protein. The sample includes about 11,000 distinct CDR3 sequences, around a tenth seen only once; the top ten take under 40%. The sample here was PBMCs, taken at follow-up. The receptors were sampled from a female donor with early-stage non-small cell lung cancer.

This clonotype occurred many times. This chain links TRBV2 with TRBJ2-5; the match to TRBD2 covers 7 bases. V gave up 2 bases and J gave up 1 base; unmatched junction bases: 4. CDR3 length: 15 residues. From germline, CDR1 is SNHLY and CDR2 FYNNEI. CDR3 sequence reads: CASSERSGGQETQYF. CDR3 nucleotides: TGTGCCAGCAGTGAACGGTCGGGGGGCCAAGAGACCCAGTACTTC. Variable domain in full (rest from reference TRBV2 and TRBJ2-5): EPEVTQTPSHQVTQMGQEVILRCVPISNHLYFYWYRQILGQKVEFLVSFYNNEISEKSEIFDDQFSVERPDGSNFTLKIRSTKLEDSAMYFCASSERSGGQETQYFGPGTRLLVL.

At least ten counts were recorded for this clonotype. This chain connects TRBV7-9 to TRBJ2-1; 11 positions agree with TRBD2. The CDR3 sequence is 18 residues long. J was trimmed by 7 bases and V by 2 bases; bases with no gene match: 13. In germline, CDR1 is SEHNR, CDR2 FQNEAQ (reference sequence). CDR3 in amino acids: CASSLKSRLAGMGNEQFF. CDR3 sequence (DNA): TGTGCCAGCAGCTTAAAGAGCCGACTAGCGGGAATGGGGAATGAGCAGTTCTTC.

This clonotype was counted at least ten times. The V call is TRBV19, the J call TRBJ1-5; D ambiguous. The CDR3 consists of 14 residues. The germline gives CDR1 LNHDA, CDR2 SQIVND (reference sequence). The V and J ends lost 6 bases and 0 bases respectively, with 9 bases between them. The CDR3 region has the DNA TGTGCCAGTAGAGGTAATATTAGCAATCAGCCCCAGCATTTT. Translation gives CASRGNISNQPQHF.

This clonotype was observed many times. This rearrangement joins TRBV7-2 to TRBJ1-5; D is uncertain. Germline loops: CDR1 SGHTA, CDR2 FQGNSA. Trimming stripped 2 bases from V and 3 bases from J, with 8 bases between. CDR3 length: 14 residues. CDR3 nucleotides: TGTGCCAGCAGCTTAACCGGGAACAATCAGCCCCAGCATTTT. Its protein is CASSLTGNNQPQHF. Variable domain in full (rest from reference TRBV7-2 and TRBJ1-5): GAGVSQSPSNKVTEKGKDVELRCDPISGHTALYWYRQSLGQGLEFLIYFQGNSAPDKSGLPSDRFSAERTGGSVSTLTIQRTQQEDSAVYLCASSLTGNNQPQHFGDGTRLSIL.

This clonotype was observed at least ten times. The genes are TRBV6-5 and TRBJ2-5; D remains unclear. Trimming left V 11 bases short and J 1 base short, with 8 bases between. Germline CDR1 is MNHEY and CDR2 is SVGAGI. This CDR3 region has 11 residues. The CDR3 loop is CARKVQETQYF. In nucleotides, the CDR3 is TGTGCCCGCAAGGTCCAAGAGACCCAGTACTTC.

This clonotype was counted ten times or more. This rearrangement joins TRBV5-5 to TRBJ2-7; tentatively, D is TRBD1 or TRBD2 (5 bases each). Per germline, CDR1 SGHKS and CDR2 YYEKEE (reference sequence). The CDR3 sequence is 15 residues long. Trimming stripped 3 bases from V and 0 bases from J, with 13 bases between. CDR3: CASSWGTESSYEQYF. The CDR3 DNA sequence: TGTGCCAGCAGCTGGGGGACGGAGAGCTCCTACGAGCAGTACTTC.

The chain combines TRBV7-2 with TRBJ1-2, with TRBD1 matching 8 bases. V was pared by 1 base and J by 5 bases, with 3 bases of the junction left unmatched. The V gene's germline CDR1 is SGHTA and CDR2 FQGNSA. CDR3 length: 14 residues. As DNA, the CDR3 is TGTGCCAGCAGCTTAGGGACAGGGTGGTATGGCTACACCTTC. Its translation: CASSLGTGWYGYTF.

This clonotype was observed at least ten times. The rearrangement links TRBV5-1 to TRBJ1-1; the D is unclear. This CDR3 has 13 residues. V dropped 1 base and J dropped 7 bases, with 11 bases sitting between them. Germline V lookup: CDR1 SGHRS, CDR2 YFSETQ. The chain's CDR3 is CASSLSGYFEAFF. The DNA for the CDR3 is TGCGCCAGCAGCTTGTCCGGTTACTTTGAAGCTTTCTTT.